This T cell receptor (beta chain) came from a study of T cells after yellow fever vaccination. Background on the study: Preparation of fractions with low cell numbers was performed using SMART-Seq v4 Ultra Low Input.

V lost 7 bases, J lost 2 bases, and 11 bases lay in between. Germline-derived CDR1 and CDR2 are SQVTM and ANQGSEA. This CDR3 is built from 13 residues. This clonotype has just a few counts. Its antigen is currently unknown. Generation of TCR cDNA used 5'RACE template switching (which added a universal primer site and UMIs). MiXCR, run by TCRdb on the 5' RACE reads, gives a single entry per CDR3 protein. The repertoire holds approximately 580,000 distinct CDR3 sequences, with roughly 17% as singletons. Points from the study as a whole: Within FACS-sorted repertoires, abundant clonotypes contaminating from the bulk population could be present. The booster saw the reappearance of most primary-vaccination clones (roughly 97% CD4, 88% CD8).

The sequence was collected from a man aged 18 to 29 who received the YFV17D yellow fever vaccine. Sequenced material: PBMCs, taken 5 days after the first yellow fever vaccination. The chain combines TRBV29-1 with TRBJ2-2; no firm D call. The CDR3 loop is CSALGRNTGELFF. CDR3 nucleotides: TGCAGCGCGTTAGGTCGTAACACCGGGGAGCTGTTTTTT.